The 29 T cell receptor beta chains given below trace back to one sample, sequenced in a study of blood T cell repertoires in COVID-19. The protocol was immunoSEQ multiplex PCR, while the TCRdb copy is restricted to in-frame clones and leaves out a portion. The data show around 260,000 clones, around 89% seen once. Sequencing used peripheral blood. These TCRs come from a young man with acute or convalescent COVID-19.

This clone came up a few times. V gene TRBV6-4 combines with J gene TRBJ1-5, with TRBD1 as a possible D gene (6 bases). This CDR3 has 13 residues. V lost 5 bases and J 7 bases, leaving 12 bases between the germline ends. Germline loops: CDR1 MRHNA, CDR2 SNTAGT. The CDR3 region is CASSQQGNQPQHF. CDR3 coding DNA: TGTGCCAGCAGTCAACAGGGAAACCAGCCCCAGCATTTT.

V and J are TRBV3-1 (or the pseudogene TRBV3-2) and TRBJ2-1, with 8 bases matching TRBD2. The CDR3 extends over 15 amino acids. The junction had 5 bases not matched to a gene; V was cut back by 0 bases and J by 7 bases. Germline-derived CDR1 and CDR2 are LGHDT and YNNKEL (reference sequence). CDR3 nucleotide sequence: TGTGCCAGCAGCCAAGATATACTAGCGGTTAATGAGCAGTTCTTC. It translates to CASSQDILAVNEQFF.

The V gene is TRBV29-1, the J gene TRBJ1-1; no firm D call. Germline V gene lookup returns CDR1 SQVTM and CDR2 ANQGSEA. V was pared by 4 bases and J by 7 bases, with 16 bases between. The CDR3 extends over 13 amino acids. CDR3 in DNA: TGCAGCGTTGTTCCCGGGGTTGGACTTGAAGCTTTCTTT. Encoded protein: CSVVPGVGLEAFF.

The genes are TRBV3-1 (or the pseudogene TRBV3-2) and TRBJ2-7, with D perhaps TRBD2 (5 bases). Trimming pared 1 base from V and 0 bases from J, leaving 10 bases between. The CDR3 runs to 15 residues. Looked up from germline, CDR1 is LGHDT and CDR2 is YNNKEL (reference sequence). The CDR3 reads CASSQGLAVSYEQYF. Here the CDR3 DNA reads TGTGCCAGCAGCCAAGGTCTAGCCGTCTCCTACGAGCAGTACTTC.

The chain uses TRBV18 and TRBJ1-4, with 10 nucleotides matching TRBD1. Germline loops: CDR1 KGHSH, CDR2 LQKENI. The CDR3 loop spans 16 amino acids. Trimming at V came to 2 bases and at J to 5 bases, leaving 5 bases not matched to a gene. CDR3 in amino acids: CASSPTPGQGNEKLFF. The CDR3 nucleotides read TGTGCCAGCTCACCAACACCGGGACAGGGGAATGAAAAACTGTTTTTT.

This chain uses TRBV2 with TRBJ2-1; no firm D call. The V gene lost 3 bases and the J gene lost 4 bases, with 7 bases spanning the gap. CDR3 length: 13 residues. In germline, CDR1 is SNHLY, CDR2 FYNNEI. This chain's CDR3 is CASSEVQYNEQFF. The CDR3 nucleotides are TGTGCCAGCAGTGAGGTTCAGTACAATGAGCAGTTCTTC. Drawing the rest from reference TRBV2 and TRBJ2-1, the complete variable domain is EPEVTQTPSHQVTQMGQEVILRCVPISNHLYFYWYRQILGQKVEFLVSFYNNEISEKSEIFDDQFSVERPDGSNFTLKIRSTKLEDSAMYFCASSEVQYNEQFFGPGTRLTVL.

V usage is TRBV19 and J usage is TRBJ1-1, with a tentative D call TRBD1 (5 bases). Trimming pared 9 bases from V and 11 bases from J, leaving 19 bases between. This CDR3 has 12 residues. Germline assignment: CDR1 LNHDA and CDR2 SQIVND (reference sequence). CDR3 residues: CASRAGSVGAFF. CDR3 nucleotides: TGTGCCAGCCGGGCAGGGTCAGTAGGGGCTTTCTTT. Filled out from reference TRBV19 and TRBJ1-1, the complete variable domain reads DGGITQSPKYLFRKEGQNVTLSCEQNLNHDAMYWYRQDPGQGLRLIYYSQIVNDFQKGDIAEGYSVSREKKESFPLTVTSAQKNPTAFYLCASRAGSVGAFFGQGTRLTVV.

V is TRBV5-6 and J is TRBJ1-1; TRBD1 matches at 7 bases. CDR3 length: 13 residues. CDR1 and CDR2 (germline): SGHDT, YYEEEE. V was clipped by 7 bases and J by 3 bases; unmatched bases: 6. The CDR3 bases are TGTGCCAGCTCCAGGGGGACCTACACTGAAGCTTTCTTT. Residues: CASSRGTYTEAFF.

The rearrangement joins TRBV30 to TRBJ2-7; TRBD1 agrees at 7 bases. This CDR3 is 16 amino acids long. Germline CDR1 and CDR2: GTSNPN and SVGIG (reference sequence). V shed 0 bases, J shed 2 bases, and the junction held 10 bases outside the gene matches. CDR3 in DNA: TGTGCCTGGAGTGTAGGGCAAGGGGGCCCCCCCTACGAGCAGTACTTC. Protein sequence: CAWSVGQGGPPYEQYF.

This sequence joins TRBV18 and TRBJ2-5; no clear D. The CDR3 spans 14 residues. Trimming removed 0 bases from V and 0 bases from J, with 5 bases in between. Germline V lookup: CDR1 KGHSH, CDR2 LQKENI. The CDR3 sequence is CASSPPSNQETQYF. In nucleotides, the CDR3 is TGTGCCAGCTCACCACCGTCCAACCAAGAGACCCAGTACTTC.

The V gene is TRBV19, the J gene TRBJ2-1; D not certain. CDR1 and CDR2 from the germline V gene are LNHDA and SQIVND (reference sequence). V was clipped by 3 bases and J by 6 bases, with 9 bases between them. The CDR3 length is 13 residues. CDR3: CASSIDLGNEQFF. The CDR3 bases are TGTGCCAGTAGTATCGACTTGGGCAATGAGCAGTTCTTC. Filled out from reference TRBV19 and TRBJ2-1, the complete variable domain reads DGGITQSPKYLFRKEGQNVTLSCEQNLNHDAMYWYRQDPGQGLRLIYYSQIVNDFQKGDIAEGYSVSREKKESFPLTVTSAQKNPTAFYLCASSIDLGNEQFFGPGTRLTVL.

This clone has just one count. V gene TRBV6-5 combines with J gene TRBJ1-5; a possible D gene is TRBD1 (5 bases). CDR1 and CDR2 (germline): MNHEY, SVGAGI. The V gene lost 6 bases and the J gene lost 6 bases, with 12 bases spanning the gap. The CDR3 spans 13 residues. CDR3 bases: TGTGCCAGCAGCCCCACCAGGGTTCAGCCCCAGCATTTT. Residues: CASSPTRVQPQHF.

The chain employs TRBV11-3 and TRBJ1-1, with 11 bases fitting TRBD1. CDR1 is SGHNT, CDR2 YENEEA, per germline. V lost 5 bases, J lost 4 bases, and 6 bases stayed unmatched. The CDR3 runs to 15 residues. Written as DNA, the CDR3 is TGTGCCAGCAGCCAGACCGGGACAGGGGGCACTGAAGCTTTCTTT. As protein: CASSQTGTGGTEAFF.

This rearrangement joins TRBV27 to TRBJ2-3; TRBD1 might be the D (5 bases). V lost 7 bases and J 1 base, leaving 12 bases between the germline ends. The CDR3 is 14 residues long. From germline, CDR1 is MNHEY and CDR2 SMNVEV (reference sequence). CDR3 residues: CASNPRAGTDTQYF. In DNA, the CDR3 is TGTGCCAGCAACCCCAGGGCCGGCACAGATACGCAGTATTTT.

The chain joins TRBV30 to TRBJ1-3; D is ambiguous. V gave up 2 bases and J gave up 0 bases, with 17 bases separating them. The germline V gene encodes CDR1 GTSNPN and CDR2 SVGIG (reference sequence). This CDR3 has 17 amino acids. The CDR3 nucleotides are TGTGCCTGGAGTTATACTAACCAAAGAGTCTCTGGAAACACCATATATTTT. It encodes CAWSYTNQRVSGNTIYF.

In its sample, this clone was seen once. The chain has TRBV6-5 and TRBJ1-2, with 9 bases lining up with TRBD1. The length of the CDR3 is 13 residues. Per germline, CDR1 MNHEY and CDR2 SVGAGI. Unmatched junction bases numbered 6, after V lost 6 bases and J lost 7 bases. Written as DNA, the CDR3 is TGTGCCAGCAGAACAGGGGGCTCTCGTGGCTACACCTTC. Its protein product is CASRTGGSRGYTF.

The V gene is TRBV29-1, the J gene TRBJ2-7; possibly TRBD2 for D (6 bases). V lost 6 bases to trimming and J lost 1 base, with 13 bases between them. Germline lookup yields CDR1 SQVTM and CDR2 ANQGSEA. The CDR3 sequence is 13 residues long. The CDR3 region is CSVPRLGSYEQYF. The CDR3 DNA reads TGCAGCGTGCCGCGACTAGGTTCCTACGAGCAGTACTTC.

This clone was picked up one time. The chain is built from TRBV5-4 and TRBJ2-2; 7 bases are a match to TRBD1. The CDR3 loop spans 15 amino acids. With 6 bases clipped from V and 2 bases from J, the junction kept 7 bases outside the gene matches. Looked up from germline, CDR1 is SGHNT and CDR2 is YYREEE (reference sequence). DNA for the CDR3: TGTGCCAGCAACACGGACAGGATTAACACCGGGGAGCTGTTTTTT. It is translated as CASNTDRINTGELFF.

This chain uses TRBV7-9 with TRBJ1-2, with 9 positions matching TRBD1. J gave up 5 bases and V 2 bases, and 15 bases lay outside the gene matches. The V gene's germline CDR1 is SEHNR and CDR2 FQNEAQ (reference sequence). This CDR3 has 18 amino acids. CDR3 in DNA: TGTGCCAGCAGCTTACATCCTATCATGGACAGGGGAAGGTATGGCTACACCTTC. Translating gives CASSLHPIMDRGRYGYTF. Full variable domain (rest looked up from reference TRBV7-9 and TRBJ1-2): DTGVSQNPRHKITKRGQNVTFRCDPISEHNRLYWYRQTLGQGPEFLTYFQNEAQLEKSRLLSDRFSAERPKGSFSTLEIQRTEQGDSAMYLCASSLHPIMDRGRYGYTFGSGTRLTVV.

The chain combines TRBV2 with TRBJ1-2; TRBD1 matches 8 bases. V was pared by 7 bases and J by 8 bases, with 9 bases of the junction left unmatched. CDR3 size: 13 residues. Germline lookup yields CDR1 SNHLY and CDR2 FYNNEI. The CDR3 loop is CASIRTGKSGYTF. Written as DNA, the CDR3 is TGTGCCAGCATAAGGACAGGGAAAAGCGGCTACACCTTC.

The V gene is TRBV19, the J gene TRBJ2-7; D perhaps matches TRBD1 (6 bases). Germline V gene lookup returns CDR1 LNHDA and CDR2 SQIVND (reference sequence). V was shortened by 9 bases and J by 1 base, with 16 bases between the two germline ends. The CDR3 runs to 14 residues. CDR3 DNA: TGTGCCAGCACGGACAGTCCTATTTCCTACGAGCAGTACTTC. It specifies CASTDSPISYEQYF.

The chain recombines TRBV7-9 with TRBJ1-3; D call uncertain. Germline lookup yields CDR1 SEHNR and CDR2 FQNEAQ (reference sequence). The CDR3 totals 14 residues. The germline V and J ends were trimmed by 1 base and 3 bases, with 7 bases remaining between them. CDR3 sequence: CASSLVAVGNTIYF. In DNA form, the CDR3 reads TGTGCCAGCAGCTTAGTGGCAGTTGGAAACACCATATATTTT.

V is TRBV5-1 and J is TRBJ2-5, with D uncertain. This CDR3 spans 12 amino acids. Germline lookup yields CDR1 SGHRS and CDR2 YFSETQ. V lost 4 bases, J lost 4 bases, and 8 bases lay in between. In nucleotides, the CDR3 is TGCGCCAGCAGCACTAACCGAGAGACCCAGTACTTC. Its translation is CASSTNRETQYF.

This clone was counted once. Other DNA variants within this sample encode the same CDR3. The chain combines TRBV12-3 or TRBV12-4 with TRBJ1-5; 7 nucleotides align to TRBD1. The CDR3 runs 13 residues. J gave up 4 bases and V 6 bases, and 3 bases lay outside the gene matches. The CDR3 spells CASSPGGNQPQHF. In DNA form, the CDR3 reads TGTGCCAGCAGCCCAGGGGGAAATCAGCCCCAGCATTTT.

The chain uses TRBV13 and TRBJ2-2, with TRBD1 matching 10 bases. CDR1 PRHDT and CDR2 FYEKMQ come from the germline V gene (reference sequence). This CDR3 region has 16 residues. The V and J ends lost 5 bases and 6 bases, in that order; junction bases with no gene match: 9. DNA of the CDR3: TGTGCCAGCAGCACCGCCGGGACAGGGGCCGCCGGGGAGCTGTTTTTT. Encoded protein: CASSTAGTGAAGELFF.

The chain links TRBV6-6 to TRBJ1-1; 8 bases fit TRBD1. CDR3 length: 14 amino acids. J was trimmed by 1 base and V by 5 bases; bases with no gene match: 3. Germline CDR1 reads MNHNY; CDR2 reads SVGAGI (reference sequence). Here the CDR3 reads CASSLQGANTEAFF. In DNA, the CDR3 is TGTGCCAGCAGTCTTCAGGGGGCGAACACTGAAGCTTTCTTT.

The chain couples TRBV5-1 to TRBJ2-1, with a tentative D call TRBD2 (5 bases). V was shortened by 1 base and J by 4 bases, with 9 bases between the two germline ends. This CDR3 is 14 amino acids long. Germline CDR1 is SGHRS and CDR2 is YFSETQ. The CDR3 DNA sequence: TGCGCCAGCAGCTTGTACGAGGGATACAATGAGCAGTTCTTC. It yields the protein CASSLYEGYNEQFF.

The chain has TRBV5-1 and TRBJ2-5; TRBD2 agrees at 7 bases. CDR3 length: 15 amino acids. Germline-derived CDR1 and CDR2 are SGHRS and YFSETQ. Trimming cost V 2 bases and J 5 bases; bases outside gene matches: 9. The CDR3 DNA reads as TGCGCCAGCAGCTTTGGGGCTTTCGGGGGGGAGACCCAGTACTTC. Translation gives CASSFGAFGGETQYF.

The gene calls are TRBV10-3 and TRBJ2-1; tentative D call: TRBD2 (5 bases). V lost 6 bases and J 2 bases, leaving 17 bases between the germline ends. The germline V gene encodes CDR1 ENHRY and CDR2 SYGVKD. The CDR3 is 16 residues long. The CDR3 nucleotides read TGTGCCATCAGCGCAGTCGTTGACTATCCCTACAATGAGCAGTTCTTC. Translation: CAISAVVDYPYNEQFF.